Presented here are 4 T cell receptor beta chains from one specimen sequenced in a study of blood T cell repertoires in COVID-19. TCRdb's table, derived via immunoSEQ multiplex PCR, lists solely in-frame clones and lacks some. The sample contains around 400,000 clones, approximately 91% of which appear only once. Sequenced: PBMCs or T cells enriched from blood (not recorded which). These receptors all stem from a woman aged 18 to 35 who had been exposed to COVID-19.

This clone was counted only a few times. V and J are TRBV19 and TRBJ1-6; TRBD1 is a possible D gene (6 bases). The CDR3 contains 14 residues. From germline, CDR1 is LNHDA and CDR2 SQIVND (reference sequence). V shed 2 bases and J shed 9 bases, with 11 bases lying between them. The DNA of the CDR3 is TGTGCCAGTAGTATACCCGGGACACTTTCACCCCTCCACTTT. This sequence encodes CASSIPGTLSPLHF.

This clone was detected only once. The gene calls are TRBV28 and TRBJ1-5, with 7 bases identical to TRBD1. The CDR3 contains 16 residues. CDR1 is MDHEN, CDR2 SYDVKM, per germline. V was clipped by 6 bases and J by 4 bases; unmatched bases: 12. The CDR3 coding sequence is TGTGCCAGCAGCCCCCCCCGGACAGGCGAGAATCAGCCCCAGCATTTT. As protein: CASSPPRTGENQPQHF. Using reference TRBV28 and TRBJ1-5 for the parts outside the CDR3, the full variable domain is DVKVTQSSRYLVKRTGEKVFLECVQDMDHENMFWYRQDPGLGLRLIYFSYDVKMKEKGDIPEGYSVSREKKERFSLILESASTNQTSMYLCASSPPRTGENQPQHFGDGTRLSIL.

The V call is TRBV19, the J call TRBJ2-3, with D uncertain. From germline, CDR1 is LNHDA and CDR2 SQIVND (reference sequence). With 1 base removed from V and 0 bases from J, the gap between germline ends came to 8 bases. The CDR3 consists of 15 residues. The DNA for the CDR3 is TGTGCCAGTAGTATAGCCGCCGGTAGCACAGATACGCAGTATTTT. Its translation: CASSIAAGSTDTQYF.

Here the CDR3 DNA reads TGTGCCAGCAGTTTAGCGGGGGCCTACAATGAGCAGTTCTTC. Its translation is CASSLAGAYNEQFF. J is TRBJ2-1 and V is TRBV28, with 7 bases aligning to TRBD2. The CDR3 covers 14 residues. The V segment lost 2 bases and the J segment 2 bases; nucleotides outside the gene matches: 0. The V gene's germline CDR1 is MDHEN and CDR2 SYDVKM.